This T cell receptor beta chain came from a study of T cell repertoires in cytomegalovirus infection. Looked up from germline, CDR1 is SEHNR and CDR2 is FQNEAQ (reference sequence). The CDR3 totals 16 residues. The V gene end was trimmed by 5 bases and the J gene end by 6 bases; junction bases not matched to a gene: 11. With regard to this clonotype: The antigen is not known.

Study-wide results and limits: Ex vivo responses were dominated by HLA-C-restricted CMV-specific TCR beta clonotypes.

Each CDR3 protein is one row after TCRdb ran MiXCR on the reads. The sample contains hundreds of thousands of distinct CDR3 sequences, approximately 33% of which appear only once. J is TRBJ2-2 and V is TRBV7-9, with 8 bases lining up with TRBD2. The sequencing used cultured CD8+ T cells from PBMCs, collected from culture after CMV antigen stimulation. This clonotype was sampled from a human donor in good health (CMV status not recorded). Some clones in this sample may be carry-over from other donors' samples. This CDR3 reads CASSPRGGLWSGELFF. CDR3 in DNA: TGTGCCAGCAGCCCACGGGGGGGCTTGTGGTCCGGGGAGCTGTTTTTT.